A single sample is the source of the 30 T cell receptor beta chains below, sequenced in a study of T cell changes during pregnancy in multiple sclerosis (dated by TCRdb to between 2018 and 2021). Libraries were built with the immunoSEQ multiplex PCR assay. Entries here come from immuneACCESS through TCRdb and include only in-frame sequences with V and J called. Some clones fail to appear in such tables; in the studies checked, an unresolved V gene covers under half of the shortfall, and the cause of the remainder is unknown. The sample records 85,000 to 110,000 clones, about 91% of which are singletons. 0.93% of the sample is held by the ten biggest clonotypes. The sample consisted of peripheral blood, taken after pregnancy. These receptors originate from a female donor with multiple sclerosis, enrolled in a pregnancy study.

With regard to this clone: This sample also contains other DNA sequences that code for the same CDR3. The gene calls are TRBV5-1 and TRBJ2-7; D is perhaps TRBD1 (5 bases). V shed 0 bases and J shed 2 bases, with 6 bases lying between them. CDR1 and CDR2 (germline): SGHRS, YFSETQ. The CDR3 is 13 residues long. CDR3: CASSLEGAYEQYF. DNA of the CDR3: TGCGCCAGCAGCTTGGAAGGGGCCTACGAGCAGTACTTC. The full variable domain, its missing parts supplied by reference TRBV5-1 and TRBJ2-7, is KAGVTQTPRYLIKTRGQQVTLSCSPISGHRSVSWYQQTPGQGLQFLFEYFSETQRNKGNFPGRFSGRQFSNSRSEMNVSTLELGDSALYLCASSLEGAYEQYFGPGTRLTVT.

The rearrangement joins TRBV7-2 to TRBJ1-5; 9 nucleotides agree with TRBD1. Germline V gene data show CDR1 as SGHTA and CDR2 as FQGNSA. There are 15 residues in the CDR3. V dropped 5 bases and J dropped 5; count of bases not matched to a gene: 7. CDR3 bases: TGTGCCAGCAGCCCTGACAGGGGGTTAGATCAGCCCCAGCATTTT. The encoded protein is CASSPDRGLDQPQHF.

The J gene is TRBJ2-7, the V gene TRBV6-6; a weak D match, TRBD1 (6 bases). V was clipped by 2 bases and J by 1 base, with 6 bases between them. Germline V lookup: CDR1 MNHNY, CDR2 SVGAGI (reference sequence). This CDR3 contains 13 residues. DNA of the CDR3: TGTGCCAGCAGTTACGGACAGTCCTACGAGCAGTACTTC. Amino acids: CASSYGQSYEQYF.

This chain links TRBV28 with TRBJ1-1; 7 nucleotides line up with TRBD1. Losses at the gene ends were 2 bases for V and 3 bases for J; bases not matched to a gene: 6. The germline gives CDR1 MDHEN, CDR2 SYDVKM. CDR3 length equals 15 residues. The CDR3 DNA is TGTGCCAGCAGTTTAAGGGGTCAGGGGGACACTGAAGCTTTCTTT. This codes for CASSLRGQGDTEAFF.

The chain recombines TRBV5-1 with TRBJ1-5, with 7 positions matching TRBD1. The CDR3 totals 15 residues. Germline CDR1 and CDR2: SGHRS and YFSETQ. Unmatched junction bases numbered 7, after V lost 4 bases and J lost 3 bases. The CDR3 nucleotides are TGCGCCAGCAGCAGATCCGGGACAGACAATCAGCCCCAGCATTTT. As protein: CASSRSGTDNQPQHF.

The chain has TRBV19 and TRBJ2-3; tentatively, D is TRBD2 (5 bases). The CDR3 length is 13 residues. Germline-derived CDR1 and CDR2 are LNHDA and SQIVND (reference sequence). V was clipped by 5 bases and J by 4 bases, with 10 bases between them. CDR3 DNA sequence: TGTGCCAGTAGTGGAACTAGATCAGATACGCAGTATTTT. Translated: CASSGTRSDTQYF.

V and J are TRBV29-1 and TRBJ2-7; the D gene is possibly TRBD2 (6 bases). Trimming took off 7 bases at V and 1 base at J, with 11 bases between the two ends. Germline V gene lookup returns CDR1 SQVTM and CDR2 ANQGSEA. This CDR3 comprises 12 residues. The CDR3 DNA sequence: TGCAGCGGGGGGGACGGTTCCTACGAGCAGTACTTC. Its translation: CSGGDGSYEQYF.

The chain uses TRBV5-4 and TRBJ2-3, with 10 bases lining up with TRBD1. This CDR3 is 16 amino acids long. Germline V gene data show CDR1 as SGHNT and CDR2 as YYREEE (reference sequence). Trimming at V came to 5 bases and at J to 4 bases, leaving 10 bases not matched to a gene. The CDR3 sequence is CASRPTLGTGADTQYF. The CDR3 coding sequence is TGTGCCAGCAGGCCGACCCTAGGGACAGGGGCAGATACGCAGTATTTT.

V usage is TRBV18 and J usage is TRBJ2-1, with D maybe TRBD2 (7 bases). Germline CDR1 KGHSH, CDR2 LQKENI. Trimming took off 5 bases at V and 0 bases at J, with 14 bases between the two ends. The CDR3 is made up of 16 amino acids. The chain's CDR3 is CASSYSGGSSYNEQFF. DNA for the CDR3: TGTGCCAGCTCATACTCGGGGGGCAGCTCCTACAATGAGCAGTTCTTC.

This chain connects TRBV9 to TRBJ1-1, with D perhaps TRBD1 (5 bases). Trimming stripped 4 bases from V and 4 bases from J, with 8 bases between. In germline, CDR1 is SGDLS, CDR2 YYNGEE. This CDR3 spans 12 amino acids. DNA for the CDR3: TGTGCCAGCAGCCCGCAGGGCACTGAAGCTTTCTTT. Translated: CASSPQGTEAFF. Together with reference TRBV9 and TRBJ1-1, the CDR3 gives the full variable domain: DSGVTQTPKHLITATGQRVTLRCSPRSGDLSVYWYQQSLDQGLQFLIQYYNGEERAKGNILERFSAQQFPDLHSELNLSSLELGDSALYFCASSPQGTEAFFGQGTRLTVV.

V is TRBV18 and J is TRBJ1-2; 8 bases match TRBD1. CDR1 is KGHSH, CDR2 LQKENI, per germline. This CDR3 is 15 amino acids long. V lost 0 bases, J lost 7 bases, and 7 bases stayed unmatched. CDR3 in amino acids: CASSPPQGASAGYTF. DNA of the CDR3: TGTGCCAGCTCACCACCTCAGGGGGCGTCCGCTGGCTACACCTTC.

The rearrangement links TRBV15 to TRBJ2-5, with a possible D match to TRBD1 (5 bases). The length of the CDR3 is 16 residues. Germline V CDR1 and CDR2: LNHNV, YYDKDF (reference sequence). V lost 3 bases to trimming and J lost 0 bases, with 14 bases between them. The CDR3, as DNA: TGTGCCACCAGCAGGATGGAAGGGGCCGACCAAGAGACCCAGTACTTC. Translation: CATSRMEGADQETQYF.

This clone was observed a handful of times. The V gene is TRBV6-1, the J gene TRBJ1-2; D possibly corresponds to TRBD1 (5 bases). The CDR3 has 14 amino acids. The germline CDR1 and CDR2 sequences are MNHNS and SASEGT. Trimming took 3 bases from V and 3 from J, leaving 11 bases between them. The CDR3 spells CASSDRGRYYGYTF. CDR3 DNA sequence: TGTGCCAGCAGTGATAGGGGAAGGTACTATGGCTACACCTTC.

J is TRBJ2-5 and V is TRBV27, with D uncertain. The germline V and J ends were trimmed by 5 bases and 7 bases, with 14 bases remaining between them. CDR1 and CDR2 (germline): MNHEY, SMNVEV (reference sequence). The CDR3 runs 13 residues. CDR3 region: CASSPPGSRTQYF. CDR3 in DNA: TGTGCCAGCAGTCCCCCCGGGTCTCGGACCCAGTACTTC.

The CDR3 sequence: CASSYSYETHNVLTF. The DNA for the CDR3 is TGTGCCAGCAGTTACTCGTATGAGACACACAACGTCCTGACTTTC. The chain is built from TRBV6-5 and TRBJ2-6; D not resolved. Germline V gene lookup returns CDR1 MNHEY and CDR2 SVGAGI. The V end lost 0 bases, the J end lost 9 bases, and 12 bases lay between the germline ends. The CDR3 sequence is 15 residues long.

The genes are TRBV7-2 and TRBJ2-2; tentative D call: TRBD1 (5 bases). The CDR3 contains 15 residues. Germline V gene lookup returns CDR1 SGHTA and CDR2 FQGNSA. The V gene lost 5 bases and the J gene lost 8 bases, with 18 bases spanning the gap. The CDR3 DNA is TGTGCCAGCAGCCAAGACCCTAGGGGCCGAGGGGAGCTGTTTTTT. Translating gives CASSQDPRGRGELFF. The entire variable domain, with the rest obtained from reference TRBV7-2 and TRBJ2-2, is as follows: GAGVSQSPSNKVTEKGKDVELRCDPISGHTALYWYRQSLGQGLEFLIYFQGNSAPDKSGLPSDRFSAERTGGSVSTLTIQRTQQEDSAVYLCASSQDPRGRGELFFGEGSRLTVL.

This clone turned up a few times. This chain links TRBV6-6 with TRBJ1-6; D not certain. This CDR3 region has 15 residues. Germline CDR1 and CDR2: MNHNY and SVGAGI (reference sequence). V dropped 6 bases and J dropped 6 bases, with 15 bases sitting between them. CDR3 nucleotides: TGTGCCAGCAGACTCGAATCCGGGTTTAATTCACCCCTCCACTTT. This gives the protein CASRLESGFNSPLHF.

V is TRBV29-1 and J is TRBJ1-1; unclear D gene. This CDR3 region has 13 residues. Germline lookup yields CDR1 SQVTM and CDR2 ANQGSEA. V was pared by 6 bases and J by 4 bases, with 15 bases between. CDR3 sequence (DNA): TGCAGCGTCCAGGCTCGGCTGGGCACTGAAGCTTTCTTT. Protein sequence: CSVQARLGTEAFF.

V usage is TRBV4-2 and J usage is TRBJ2-5; D call uncertain. This CDR3 has 13 residues. Per the germline V gene, CDR1 is LGHNA and CDR2 is YNFKEQ. V lost 1 base to trimming and J lost 2 bases, with 5 bases between them. The CDR3 here is CASSQATQETQYF. In DNA, the CDR3 is TGTGCCAGCAGCCAAGCGACTCAAGAGACCCAGTACTTC.

The rearrangement links TRBV2 to TRBJ1-4; 11 bases agree with TRBD1. This CDR3 contains 15 residues. Germline V CDR1 and CDR2: SNHLY, FYNNEI. J gave up 6 bases and V 6 bases, and 6 bases lay outside the gene matches. This CDR3 is CASSTGTGGDEKLFF. CDR3 nucleotides: TGTGCCAGCAGCACCGGGACAGGGGGTGATGAAAAACTGTTTTTT.

The chain joins TRBV4-2 to TRBJ2-7; the D gene is possibly TRBD1 (5 bases). Between the trimmed V and J ends, which lost 0 bases and 1 base, there was a span of 10 bases. This CDR3 comprises 15 residues. Looked up from germline, CDR1 is LGHNA and CDR2 is YNFKEQ. The CDR3 loop reads CASSQESTGSYEQYF. The CDR3 DNA is TGTGCCAGCAGCCAAGAATCCACAGGTTCCTACGAGCAGTACTTC.

The V and J genes are TRBV28 and TRBJ1-2; perhaps TRBD1 as D (5 bases). This CDR3 has 14 amino acids. V dropped 6 bases and J dropped 8 bases, with 19 bases sitting between them. The germline CDR1 and CDR2 sequences are MDHEN and SYDVKM. The CDR3 DNA follows: TGTGCCAGCAGAGATGAAGGGGTTCCCCCGGGCTACACCTTC. Protein sequence: CASRDEGVPPGYTF.

The CDR3 reads CASSAKADRVGEKLFF. Here the CDR3 DNA reads TGTGCCAGCAGTGCCAAAGCCGACAGGGTAGGAGAAAAACTGTTTTTT. J is TRBJ1-4 and V is TRBV6-1, with TRBD1 matching 7 bases. The length of the CDR3 is 16 residues. Unmatched junction bases numbered 13, after V lost 4 bases and J lost 8 bases. Germline loops: CDR1 MNHNS, CDR2 SASEGT.

The V gene is TRBV5-6, the J gene TRBJ1-2; D not resolved. The germline gives CDR1 SGHDT, CDR2 YYEEEE. The CDR3 is made up of 14 amino acids. V lost 0 bases and J 2 bases, leaving 8 bases between the germline ends. The CDR3 nucleotides are TGTGCCAGCAGCTTGGACAGAGCCAACTATGGCTACACCTTC. This translates into CASSLDRANYGYTF.

The genes are TRBV5-6 and TRBJ1-3; possibly TRBD1 for D (6 bases). The V gene's germline CDR1 is SGHDT and CDR2 YYEEEE. This CDR3 has 15 residues. V was shortened by 0 bases and J by 0 bases, with 7 bases between the two germline ends. The CDR3 region is CASSLGDTSGNTIYF. CDR3 sequence (DNA): TGTGCCAGCAGCTTGGGGGACACCTCTGGAAACACCATATATTTT.

The rearrangement links TRBV11-2 to TRBJ2-7, with 7 bases matching TRBD2. The CDR3 covers 14 residues. Germline V lookup: CDR1 SGHAT, CDR2 FQNNGV. Losses at the gene ends were 1 base for V and 6 bases for J; bases not matched to a gene: 6. The CDR3 DNA follows: TGTGCCAGCAGCTTAGGGGGGGGTACTTCCGAGCAGTACTTC. Encoded protein: CASSLGGGTSEQYF.

The rearrangement joins TRBV11-1 to TRBJ2-7; TRBD1 agrees at 9 bases. V was clipped by 3 bases and J by 5 bases; unmatched bases: 5. This CDR3 is built from 14 residues. CDR1 and CDR2 from the germline V gene are SGHAT and FQDESV (reference sequence). The CDR3 sequence is CASSFGTGLNEQYF. DNA for the CDR3: TGTGCCAGCAGCTTCGGGACAGGGTTAAACGAGCAGTACTTC.

The CDR3 sequence is CASSLGLRQGKEETQYF. The DNA of the CDR3 is TGTGCCAGCAGCTTGGGTTTGCGACAGGGGAAGGAAGAGACCCAGTACTTC. The chain has TRBV5-4 and TRBJ2-5, with 8 bases aligning to TRBD1. This CDR3 is 17 amino acids long. Looked up from germline, CDR1 is SGHNT and CDR2 is YYREEE (reference sequence). The V gene end was trimmed by 0 bases and the J gene end by 3 bases; junction bases not matched to a gene: 10. Based on the CDR3 plus reference TRBV5-4 and TRBJ2-5, the full variable domain is ETGVTQSPTHLIKTRGQQVTLRCSSQSGHNTVSWYQQALGQGPQFIFQYYREEENGRGNFPPRFSGLQFPNYSSELNVNALELDDSALYLCASSLGLRQGKEETQYFGPGTRLLVL.

The genes are TRBV7-3 and TRBJ2-1, with TRBD2 identical over 14 bases. This CDR3 region has 20 residues. Looked up from germline, CDR1 is SGHTA and CDR2 is FQGTGA. V dropped 5 bases and J dropped 0; count of bases not matched to a gene: 12. The CDR3 loop is CASSPPGLAGALSSYNEQFF. CDR3 bases: TGTGCCAGCAGCCCTCCGGGACTAGCGGGGGCTCTTAGCTCCTACAATGAGCAGTTCTTC.

In this sample, this clone turned up once. The chain employs TRBV10-1 and TRBJ2-1, with a tentative D call TRBD2 (6 bases). This CDR3 comprises 14 residues. Germline V CDR1 and CDR2: WNHNN, SYGVQD (reference sequence). Trimming took off 6 bases at V and 2 bases at J, with 11 bases between the two ends. The CDR3 sequence: CASRSGTPYNEQFF. CDR3 bases: TGCGCCAGCAGATCCGGGACTCCCTACAATGAGCAGTTCTTC.